These T cell receptor beta chains were read from a single sample in a study of T cell responses to AZD1222 COVID-19 vaccine. Method: immunoSEQ multiplex PCR; TCRdb's copy keeps in-frame clones and lacks some. The data hold 120,000 or so clones, with roughly 91% observed a single time. The material sequenced was peripheral blood, taken on day 0 of AZD1222 vaccination. The receptors originated from an adult in good health. CDR3s include the opening cysteine and the closing phenylalanine or tryptophan. D genes are given only for firm matches. Part of the rows lack a size; the others show once, few, many or a class for expanded clones.

v_gene	abundance	d_gene	j_gene	CDR3aa	CDR3nt
TRBV5-1	-	-	TRBJ2-7	CASSLGTGAYEQYF	TGCGCCAGCAGCTTGGGAACCGGAGCCTACGAGCAGTACTTC
TRBV12-5	-	-	TRBJ2-1	CASGVRRYYNEQFF	TGTGCTAGTGGGGTGAGACGGTACTACAATGAGCAGTTCTTC
TRBV12-5	-	TRBD2	TRBJ2-2	CASGLVPGTSVTNTGELFF	TGTGCTAGTGGTTTGGTACCTGGGACTAGCGTAACGAACACCGGGGAGCTGTTTTTT
TRBV12-3/TRBV12-4	-	-	TRBJ2-3	CASSPTSTDTQYF	TGTGCCAGCAGTCCAACAAGCACAGATACGCAGTATTTT
TRBV14	medium-sized	TRBD1	TRBJ2-1	CASSPFPGQETNEQFF	TGTGCCAGCAGCCCCTTTCCGGGACAGGAGACCAATGAGCAGTTCTTC
TRBV2	-	-	TRBJ2-7	CASRDRTPYEQYF	TGTGCCAGCAGGGATCGGACTCCGTACGAGCAGTACTTC
TRBV7-2	-	-	TRBJ1-1	CASRRTPRDTEAFF	TGTGCCAGCCGACGGACACCCCGGGACACTGAAGCTTTCTTT
TRBV12-3/TRBV12-4	-	-	TRBJ2-1	CASSQGLGGEQFF	TGTGCCAGCAGCCAAGGGCTCGGGGGTGAGCAGTTCTTC
TRBV20-1	-	-	TRBJ1-5	CSASGEDRPNQPQHF	TGCAGTGCTAGTGGAGAAGACAGGCCCAATCAGCCCCAGCATTTT
TRBV5-1	-	-	TRBJ2-2	CASSARTVGPGELFF	TGCGCCAGCAGCGCCAGGACAGTTGGGCCCGGGGAGCTGTTTTTT
TRBV27	-	TRBD1	TRBJ1-2	CASSLSPGGYGYTF	TGTGCCAGCAGTTTATCCCCAGGGGGGTATGGCTACACCTTC
TRBV15	-	-	TRBJ1-4	CATSRVGGANEKLFF	TGTGCCACCAGCAGAGTGGGGGGGGCTAATGAAAAACTGTTTTTT
TRBV25-1	-	-	TRBJ1-4	CASSPIGANEKLFF	TGTGCCAGCAGCCCCATCGGGGCGAATGAAAAACTGTTTTTT
TRBV29-1	-	-	TRBJ2-1	CSVVQGGPYNEQFF	TGCAGCGTTGTGCAGGGGGGGCCTTACAATGAGCAGTTCTTC
TRBV10-1	-	-	TRBJ1-3	CASSEWGPSGNTIYF	TGCGCCAGCAGTGAGTGGGGGCCCTCTGGAAACACCATATATTTT
TRBV29-1	-	-	TRBJ2-1	CSVDGSGTYNEQFF	TGCAGCGTTGACGGTTCGGGAACGTACAATGAGCAGTTCTTC
TRBV9	-	TRBD2	TRBJ2-1	CASSVSLAAYNEQFF	TGTGCCAGCAGCGTAAGTCTAGCGGCATACAATGAGCAGTTCTTC
TRBV6-6	-	-	TRBJ1-1	CASSKNTEAFF	TGTGCCAGCAGCAAGAACACTGAAGCTTTCTTT
TRBV14	-	-	TRBJ1-6	CASSHTGRGSPLHF	TGTGCCAGCAGCCATACAGGGAGAGGTTCACCCCTCCACTTT
TRBV29-1	once	-	TRBJ2-2	CTVQRGTGELFF	TGCACCGTCCAACGGGGCACCGGGGAGCTGTTTTTT
TRBV12-3/TRBV12-4	-	-	TRBJ2-5	CASTPGVDQYF	TGTGCCAGCACCCCTGGGGTGGACCAGTACTTC
TRBV28	-	TRBD1	TRBJ1-5	CASSLGRGFNQPQHF	TGTGCCAGCAGTTTAGGCAGGGGGTTCAATCAGCCCCAGCATTTT
TRBV12-5	few	TRBD1	TRBJ1-2	CASGLNTGGVLGGYTF	TGTGCTAGTGGACTTAACACAGGGGGCGTTTTAGGTGGCTACACCTTC
TRBV6-5	-	-	TRBJ2-7	CASSYLYEQYF	TGTGCCAGCAGTTACCTCTACGAGCAGTACTTC
TRBV5-4	few	TRBD1	TRBJ2-7	CASSQGQGHEQYF	TGTGCCAGCAGCCAAGGACAGGGCCACGAGCAGTACTTC
TRBV12-3/TRBV12-4	-	-	TRBJ1-2	CASSRRQFYGYTF	TGTGCCAGCAGCCGGAGACAGTTCTATGGCTACACCTTC
TRBV19	-	TRBD1	TRBJ2-1	CASSIVSRGPNEQFF	TGTGCCAGTAGTATAGTTTCCAGGGGGCCCAATGAGCAGTTCTTC
TRBV21-1	-	-	TRBJ1-6	CASRQSCRDSHNSPLHF	TGTGCCAGCAGGCAATCCTGCCGGGACAGCCATAATTCACCCCTCCACTTT
TRBV5-1	-	-	TRBJ1-1	CASSLGQSNTEAFF	TGCGCCAGCAGCTTGGGACAATCAAACACTGAAGCTTTCTTT
TRBV30	-	-	TRBJ1-3	CACARFGNTIYF	TGTGCCTGTGCGCGGTTTGGAAACACCATATATTTT
TRBV3-1/TRBV3-2	once	-	TRBJ1-2	CASSQGFGSKKHYGYTF	TGTGCCAGCAGCCAAGGTTTTGGGTCCAAAAAACACTATGGCTACACCTTC